The following is a TCR beta chain sequence with its context. Its antigen is not identified. The table came from immunoSEQ multiplex PCR; TCRdb's copy has only in-frame clones and leaves some out. The sample consists of more than 55,000 clones, around 90% of them appearing once. Every patient was affected by relapse after autologous stem cell transplantation, while exposure to brentuximab vedotin was not uniform. Per germline, CDR1 SNHLY and CDR2 FYNNEI. Trimming cost V 6 bases and J 0 bases; bases outside gene matches: 15. The length of the CDR3 is 18 residues. The data stem from a study of PD-1 blockade in classical Hodgkin lymphoma. Study-level information: Each patient was given nivolumab 3 mg/kg through a vein every 2 weeks. Study results and limitations: When set against healthy donors, newly diagnosed patients were reported to show lower baseline TCR diversity.

This specimen consisted of peripheral blood mononuclear cells (PBMCs), obtained before the second cycle of nivolumab. The sequence came from a human donor with classical Hodgkin lymphoma. The rearrangement links TRBV2 to TRBJ1-2; 8 positions match TRBD1. DNA of the CDR3: TGTGCCAGCAGAACCAGGGGGCGCGAAGGTGGCGCTAACTATGGCTACACCTTC. It codes for CASRTRGREGGANYGYTF.